This note documents a single T cell receptor (beta chain) sequence. The data derive from a study of blood T cell repertoires in COVID-19. The wider study: The origin of the acute and convalescent COVID-19 samples was the United States, Italy and Spain. T cells, B-cell-depleted T cells, or PBMCs supplied cDNA or gDNA.

Original analysis: Cell counts per sample came from amplifying reference gene primers. Assay: immunoSEQ multiplex PCR; the TCRdb copy retains only in-frame clones and omits some. The V and J calls and clone size were taken over from that table, and D and trimming were inferred from the DNA. Counted here are fewer than 150,000 clones, more than 70% occurring once; the ten biggest clones make up around 4.1%. Germline V gene sequence: CDR1 SEHNR, CDR2 FQNEAQ (reference sequence). The CDR3 is 12 residues long. The V end was cut by 7 bases, the J end by 4 bases, with 10 bases between. The genes are TRBV7-9 and TRBJ2-5; D remains unclear. The sequenced material came from peripheral blood. This receptor was taken from a human donor in a cohort sampled during active COVID-19. CDR3 nucleotides: TGTGCCAGCACGAGAGATGCAGAGACCCAGTACTTC. Translating gives CASTRDAETQYF.